These T cell receptor beta chains were read from a single sample in a study of response to subunit inactivated influenza vaccine. Using its own MiXCR run on the RT-PCR reads, TCRdb lists one record per CDR3 protein. The sample contains roughly 570,000 distinct CDR3 sequences, around 15% of which appear only once. The specimen comprised PBMCs from blood, sampled roughly 12 days after vaccination. These receptors came from a man in his fifties or sixties who received an inactivated influenza vaccine. CDR3s leave out the opening cysteine and the closing phenylalanine or tryptophan.

length,V,J,CDR3
14,TRBV5-6,TRBJ2-1,ASSIIPGQDYNEQF
11,TRBV20-1,TRBJ2-7,SARGLANYEQY
15,TRBV12-5,TRBJ2-1,ASGLSTSGPPYNEQF
13,TRBV12-3/TRBV12-4,TRBJ2-7,ASTLGSSGLYEQY
12,TRBV28,TRBJ2-7,ASSFLGRDYEQY
11,TRBV6-2/TRBV6-3,TRBJ2-1,ASSFSGGHEQF
13,TRBV12-3/TRBV12-4,TRBJ2-3,ASSLWDFSTDTQY
11,TRBV5-1,TRBJ2-5,ASSYDPQETQY
11,TRBV7-9,TRBJ2-5,ASSLVRQETQY
15,TRBV20-1,TRBJ1-4,SARVVGALGFGEKLF
15,TRBV7-2,TRBJ2-3,ASSSQTSGGAADTQY
10,TRBV20-1,TRBJ1-5,SVWRRDQPQH
13,TRBV5-1,TRBJ2-1,ASSLATSGSSEQF
15,TRBV5-5,TRBJ2-7,ASSLGATGGASYEQY
13,TRBV6-5,TRBJ2-2,ASSNTGRYTGELF
13,TRBV14,TRBJ2-7,ASSQGTSAAYEQY
14,TRBV12-3/TRBV12-4,TRBJ2-7,ASSSTRPPGMHEQY
11,TRBV20-1,TRBJ2-1,SARDDVLDEQF
13,TRBV12-3/TRBV12-4,TRBJ1-6,ASSLGRTNNSPLH
15,TRBV24-1,TRBJ2-7,ATSAKPGQGLSYEQY
13,TRBV3-1,TRBJ1-4,ASSSTGLTREKLF
12,TRBV15,TRBJ2-2,ATTGTQNTGELF
11,TRBV5-1,TRBJ2-5,ASSDPGAETQY
13,TRBV5-1,TRBJ1-2,ASQPYMAGGDGYT
14,TRBV20-1,TRBJ2-7,SALPPGRGLSYEQY
14,TRBV4-3,TRBJ2-5,ASSQEPVGRQETQY
12,TRBV5-1,TRBJ1-1,ASSLSSGNTEAF
12,TRBV5-1,TRBJ1-5,ASSPHRAEGPQH
12,TRBV18,TRBJ1-2,ASSAQQGNYGYT
17,TRBV21-1,TRBJ2-1,ASSKEGTSGRGSYNEQF
14,TRBV5-5,TRBJ2-1,ASSQYGGQGHNEQF
12,TRBV7-9,TRBJ1-3,ASSSVDSGNTIY
11,TRBV29-1,TRBJ2-1,SVTGLSYNEQF
11,TRBV5-1,TRBJ2-3,ASRTTVTDTQY
15,TRBV12-3/TRBV12-4,TRBJ1-3,ASTPHRRMSSGNTIY
9,TRBV3-1,TRBJ1-2,ASSQAGLNT
14,TRBV28,TRBJ1-3,ASSLYSAPSGNTIY
12,TRBV24-1,TRBJ1-1,ATSDPRLSTEAF
14,TRBV18,TRBJ1-1,ASSPRTGTANTEAF
13,TRBV20-1,TRBJ1-5,SARVGGSSNQPQH
12,TRBV19,TRBJ2-2,ATRRTPRSGELF
11,TRBV6-6,TRBJ2-5,ASSSGSRETQY
12,TRBV29-1,TRBJ2-1,SVVTSGKEDEQF
13,TRBV5-1,TRBJ2-7,ASSTNTGSTSEQY
11,TRBV29-1,TRBJ1-5,SAATGTNQPQH
13,TRBV7-9,TRBJ2-3,ASSSTSGMSDTQY
15,TRBV7-9,TRBJ2-3,ASSSIELAGATDTQY
12,TRBV12-3/TRBV12-4,TRBJ2-2,ASRWTVNTGELF
11,TRBV28,TRBJ1-1,ASSLLGRGQAF
14,TRBV7-2,TRBJ2-6,ASSRDRGSGANVLT
11,TRBV7-2,TRBJ2-1,ASSYDGYNEQF
14,TRBV18,TRBJ2-7,ASSRTGTEVAYEQY
11,TRBV5-6,TRBJ2-5,ASGPGQEETQY
13,TRBV20-1,TRBJ2-1,SARDPSGPYNEQF
12,TRBV5-5,TRBJ2-2,ASSLPGFTGELF
14,TRBV7-6,TRBJ2-3,ASSPTSGASTDTQY
12,TRBV5-1,TRBJ1-1,ASSLDSGVTEAF
13,TRBV6-2/TRBV6-3,TRBJ2-1,ASSYSQQGGNEQF